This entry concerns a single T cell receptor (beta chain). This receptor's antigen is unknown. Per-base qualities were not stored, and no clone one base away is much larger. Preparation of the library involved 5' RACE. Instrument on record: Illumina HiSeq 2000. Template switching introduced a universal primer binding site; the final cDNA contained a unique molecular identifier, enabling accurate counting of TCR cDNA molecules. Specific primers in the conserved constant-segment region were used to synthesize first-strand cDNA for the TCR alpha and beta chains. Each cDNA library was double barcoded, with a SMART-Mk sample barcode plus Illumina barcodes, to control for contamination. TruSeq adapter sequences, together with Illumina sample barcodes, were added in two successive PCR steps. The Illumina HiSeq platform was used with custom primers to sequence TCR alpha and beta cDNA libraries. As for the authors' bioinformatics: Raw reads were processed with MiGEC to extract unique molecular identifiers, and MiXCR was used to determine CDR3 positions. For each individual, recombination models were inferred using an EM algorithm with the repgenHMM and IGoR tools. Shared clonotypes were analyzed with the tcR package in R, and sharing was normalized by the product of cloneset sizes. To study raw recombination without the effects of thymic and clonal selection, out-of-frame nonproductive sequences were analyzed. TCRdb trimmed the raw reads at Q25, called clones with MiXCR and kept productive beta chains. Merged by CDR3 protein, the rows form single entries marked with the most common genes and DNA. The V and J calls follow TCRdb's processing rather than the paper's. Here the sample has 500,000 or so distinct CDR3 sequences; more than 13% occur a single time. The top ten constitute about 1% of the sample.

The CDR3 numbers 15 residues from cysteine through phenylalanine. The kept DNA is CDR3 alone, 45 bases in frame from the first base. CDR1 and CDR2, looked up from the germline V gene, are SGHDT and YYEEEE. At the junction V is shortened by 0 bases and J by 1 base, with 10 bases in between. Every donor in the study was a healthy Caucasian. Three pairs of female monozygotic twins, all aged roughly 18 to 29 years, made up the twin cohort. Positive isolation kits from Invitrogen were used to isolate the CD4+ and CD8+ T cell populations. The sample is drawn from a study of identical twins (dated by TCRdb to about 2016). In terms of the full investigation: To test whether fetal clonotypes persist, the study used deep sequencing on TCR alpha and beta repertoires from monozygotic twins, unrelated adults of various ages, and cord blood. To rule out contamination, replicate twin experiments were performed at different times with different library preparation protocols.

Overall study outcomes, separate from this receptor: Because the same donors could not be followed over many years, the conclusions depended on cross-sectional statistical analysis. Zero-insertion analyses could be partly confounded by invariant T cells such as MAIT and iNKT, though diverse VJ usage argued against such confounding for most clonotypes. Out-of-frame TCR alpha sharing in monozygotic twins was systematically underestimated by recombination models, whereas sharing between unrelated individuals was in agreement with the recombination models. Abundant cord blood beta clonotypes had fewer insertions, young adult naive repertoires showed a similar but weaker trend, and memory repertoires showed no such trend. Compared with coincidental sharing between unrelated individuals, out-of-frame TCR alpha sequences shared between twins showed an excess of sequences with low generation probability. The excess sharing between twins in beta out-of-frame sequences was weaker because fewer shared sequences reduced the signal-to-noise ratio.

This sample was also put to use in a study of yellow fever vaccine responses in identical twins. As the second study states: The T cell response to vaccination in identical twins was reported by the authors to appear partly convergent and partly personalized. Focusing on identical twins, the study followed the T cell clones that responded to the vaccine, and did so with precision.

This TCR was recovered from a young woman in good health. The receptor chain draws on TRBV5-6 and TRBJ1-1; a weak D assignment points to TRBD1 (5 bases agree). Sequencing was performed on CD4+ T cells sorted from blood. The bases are TGTGCCAGCAGCTTGGGGCGGGGCGGGAACACTGAAGCTTTCTTT. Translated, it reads CASSLGRGGNTEAFF.